This section outlines one T cell receptor beta chain sequence together with its context. The specificity of this receptor is unknown. It has no much larger one-base neighbor in the sample; base qualities were not kept. The cohort consisted of 600 to 750 healthy bone marrow donors. At the time of sampling, all cohort members were nominally healthy, though unrecorded immune exposures were likely present. The donor was CMV seronegative and was included in the group of about 350 seronegative cohort members. Every donor gave a peripheral blood sample, and the peripheral blood mononuclear cells from that sample were used for TCR beta sequencing. The Qiagen DNeasy Blood Extraction Kit was used to extract genomic DNA from the blood cell samples. This sample was included in a study of cytomegalovirus exposure and HLA in healthy donors (dated by TCRdb to the late 2010s). About the full investigation: According to an earlier analysis of several hundred of the donors, roughly 180 million T cells yielded approximately 120 million unique TCR beta sequences and roughly 280 Gb of sequence data. Class I and class II HLA loci were covered by the typing at four-digit resolution. The study used immunosequencing to profile the T cell repertoires of under 700 subjects and linked those repertoires to cytomegalovirus serostatus. An early release that covered more than 550 HLA-typed donors contained about 300 gigabases of sequencing data and 85 million to 100 million unique TCR sequences. The study combined high-throughput TCR immunosequencing, statistical association of individual TCRs with disease status, and machine learning to predict cytomegalovirus infection status. The study aimed to test whether cataloging public T cell receptors could reveal signatures of past pathogen exposure. Of the 398 genotyped donors, 81% fell in the genetic ancestry cluster associated with self-reported Caucasian donors. Roughly 5 DR-DQ haplotypes were handled as single units for association and clustering because linkage in the cohort was strong. Rather than drawing on any new phenotypic data, the later analysis identified candidate immune exposures from TCR beta sequences and the way those sequences occurred across donors. Every repertoire in the discovery cohort had been generated on one and the same sequencing platform. Typing coverage varied by locus: about 620-630 donors for A, B, C, DRB1 and DQB1; approximately 560 for DQA1; around 610 for DPA1; 400 to 480 for DPB1. Alongside the repertoire data, information on donor age, sex, ethnicity and CMV serostatus was compiled. Besides the first cohort of 550 to 750 subjects, a separate validation cohort made up of over 95 different subjects was used. In a later analysis, previously published TCR beta repertoires from 666 donors were re-analyzed and high-resolution HLA genotyping was added so that TCR occurrence patterns could be studied. In a later genetic analysis, genome-wide SNP genotypes for about three fifths of the 666 donors were used, and that subset was treated as a discovery cohort. An earlier analysis of some 500 of the donors used high-throughput TCR beta sequencing to judge whether each TCR beta V gene segment behaved as functional or pseudogenic. Among some 410 genotyped donors of the cohort, an average of around 240,000 unique TCR beta nucleotide sequences was sequenced per donor, of which roughly 18% were non-productive.

The method was the immunoSEQ multiplex PCR assay. A mixture of 60 forward primers for TCR Vbeta segments and 13 reverse primers for TCR Jbeta segments was used in the multiplex PCR. Amplification of the CDR3 region of rearranged TCR beta genes was performed with a multiplex PCR assay on genomic DNA. The Illumina HiSeq System was used to sequence the amplified TCR beta libraries as 87-base-pair reads. As for how the authors treated the data: Across the 500 to 750 repertoires, a later analysis counted 78 million or so unique TCR beta chains, about 10 million of which were shared by at least two donors. Raw reads were error-corrected and collapsed into unique sequences with a nearest-neighbor algorithm that merged closely related sequences to remove PCR and sequencing errors. Alignment of CDR3 sequences to IMGT reference sequences was used to assign V, D and J gene segments. For a sequence to be retained, a match of at least six nucleotides to both a V gene segment and a J gene segment was required. Rearrangements were called productive when the CDR3 lacked stop codons and stayed in frame with V and J; all others were non-productive. CDR3 was defined according to IMGT convention as the region running from the second conserved V-encoded cysteine to the conserved J-encoded phenylalanine. The earlier analysis of about 530 of the donors excluded any sequence lacking an unambiguous match to a single V gene segment. In an earlier analysis of about 590 of the donors, a V segment was called functional when productive rearrangements were above 56.7%, and segregating when the standard deviation between donors exceeded 5%. A statistical classification framework was built for diagnosing cytomegalovirus status from the catalog of TCR beta chain sequences. In a later analysis, V and J genes were assigned by comparing TCR nucleotide sequences against IMGT/GENE-DB human TR gene sequences. A later analysis assigned CDR3 sequences and most-parsimonious VDJ recombination scenarios with the TCRdist pipeline. A later analysis defined each TCR beta chain by its CDR3 amino acid sequence plus V-gene family, and excluded reads lacking a unique V-gene family. As a way to deal with suspected cross-contamination and a sequencing artifact, a later analysis dropped under 600 nucleotide sequences that were highly shared and had low generation probability. In a later analysis, a clonal expansion index was calculated for each public chain from normalized within-repertoire ranks of inferred template counts. In a later analysis, generation probabilities were computed using a VDJ recombination model fitted to out-of-frame rearrangements, and the results were checked against IGoR. In a later analysis, hypergeometric tests were used to score TCR-TCR, TCR-HLA and TCR-CMV co-occurrence, with a repertoire-size bias correction applied to TCR pairs. False discovery rates were estimated in a later analysis by permuting HLA or CMV assignments 20 times. In a later analysis, co-occurring TCRs were grouped using DBSCAN, with TCRdist sequence similarity added in when clustering inside HLA-allele-positive subsets. Repertoires with fewer than 30,000 or more than 120,000 public chains were left out of co-occurrence clustering, as were four to six repertoires with anomalous nucleotide sharing. TCRdb limited this immuneACCESS table to in-frame rearrangements with V and J called. A share of clones is missing; checked studies link under half to unresolved V genes, and the rest is unexplained. V, J and clone size are taken as reported in that table, and D and trimming were inferred from the DNA itself. The sample table records about 98,000 clones; about 74% of these occur just once. The leading ten clones occupy around 2% of the sample.

The investigation overall reported the following: In the study, roughly 160 TCR beta chains were listed as associated with cytomegalovirus. Only TCR beta chains were sequenced in this cohort, and the absence of alpha or paired-chain data limited detectable features. Linkage disequilibrium might explain the correlated functional status among segregating V segments, but an unknown experimental factor could not be excluded. According to a later analysis, parvovirus B19, influenza, CMV and Epstein-Barr virus appeared linked to several top co-occurrence clusters. The presence/absence analyses assumed that sequencing depth was roughly uniform across donors, and that assumption may not be true. A cluster of highly shared sequence variants was judged likely to represent a technical artifact of the sequencing pipeline. At a false discovery rate of 0.05, a later analysis linked about 16,000 TCR beta sequences to specific HLA alleles. In a later analysis, most CMV-associated TCR beta chains were found to appear HLA-restricted, with HLA associations seemingly driven largely by CMV exposure. In a later genetic analysis, a missense DCLRE1C variant was associated with V-gene and J-gene trimming of TCR beta chains, and the association was replicated in an independent cohort. According to a later genetic analysis, donors in an Asian-associated ancestry cluster had fewer N-insertions in productive TCRs than the roughly 700-donor mean. Broadly in line with IMGT annotations, most TCR beta V segments showed up in productive rearrangements about 90% or about 30% of the time in an earlier analysis of approximately 600 of the donors. When HLA alleles, especially DR and DQ, strongly co-occurred, TCR associations were difficult to assign to individual alleles. Most TCR sequences were observed very rarely across donors, whereas some public TCRs were present in many individuals. Because some donors lacked HLA typing at each locus, the association tests relied only on the typed subset. The classifier was reported to diagnose cytomegalovirus status with high specificity and sensitivity in both the original and validation cohorts. A further reported finding was that TCR beta sequences accurately predicted the HLA-A and HLA-B alleles for most subjects in the first cohort. According to a later analysis, TCR association rates differed among HLA loci, with DRB1 alleles showing the most associated TCRs and HLA-C alleles showing the fewest. CMV serostatus was the only immune exposure information available for the cohort. In vitro tests confirmed that a few of the cytomegalovirus-associated TCR beta chains recognize cytomegalovirus antigens. The earlier analysis of some 560 of the donors excluded seventeen rarely observed V segments, including chromosome 9 orphons, because counts were too low. In a later analysis, HLA-associated TCR beta chains were found to be more clonally expanded and to have lower generation probabilities than equally common non-associated chains. The authors suggested that the approach could potentially be generalized to other disease states and immunological phenotypes.

This receptor was taken from a male donor in good health and CMV-seronegative. The sample comprised PBMCs.

The nucleotide sequence reads as follows: TGTGCCAGCAGTTTAGGTGGAGCGCCTCGATATGGCTACACCTTC. Translated, this gives CASSLGGAPRYGYTF. The sequence links TRBV28 to TRBJ1-2; no D gene is confidently identified. From cysteine to phenylalanine, the CDR3 is 15 amino acids long. Just CDR3 DNA is preserved here, 45 bases in frame from base 1. Trimming costs V 2 bases and J 5 bases, and their ends lie 15 bases apart. Looking up the germline V gene yields CDR1 MDHEN and CDR2 SYDVKM.